This record covers a single TCR beta chain. Libraries were prepared by immunoSEQ multiplex PCR; TCRdb keeps only in-frame clonotypes and omits some of them. The table has approximately 490,000 clones, roughly nine tenths seen once. These data come from a study of blood T cell repertoires in COVID-19. Study-level background: The United States, Italy and Spain supplied acute and convalescent COVID-19 samples. T cells, B-cell-depleted T cells, or PBMCs provided the cDNA or gDNA that served as material.

Looked up from germline, CDR1 is LGHDT and CDR2 is YNNKEL (reference sequence). The CDR3 totals 14 residues. V gave up 4 bases and J gave up 5 bases; unmatched junction bases: 8. Cohorts were assigned according to the clinical history that participants reported. Cohort 3 recovery required two negative PCRs, clearance, or symptom resolution. Sequenced: PBMCs or T cells enriched from blood (not recorded which). This clonotype originated in a woman aged 55-75 years who had recovered from COVID-19. The rearrangement joins TRBV3-1 (or the pseudogene TRBV3-2) to TRBJ2-7, with 7 positions matching TRBD1. The CDR3 loop reads CASSPADRTHEQYF. The CDR3 DNA is TGTGCCAGCAGCCCCGCGGACAGGACGCACGAGCAGTACTTC.